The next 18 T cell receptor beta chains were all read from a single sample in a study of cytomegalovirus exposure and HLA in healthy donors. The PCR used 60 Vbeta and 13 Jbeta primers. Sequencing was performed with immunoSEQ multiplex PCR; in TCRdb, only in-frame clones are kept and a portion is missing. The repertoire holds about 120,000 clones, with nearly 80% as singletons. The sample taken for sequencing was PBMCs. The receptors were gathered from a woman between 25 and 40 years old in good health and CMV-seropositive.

The CDR3 nucleotides read TGTGCCAGCAGCAGAGACACAGGGGTTATGATAGCTTTCTTT. This sequence encodes CASSRDTGVMIAFF. V gene TRBV4-2 combines with J gene TRBJ1-1; TRBD1 matches at 7 bases. Germline CDR1 and CDR2: LGHNA and YNFKEQ. This CDR3 has 14 amino acids. Losses at the gene ends were 5 bases for V and 10 bases for J; bases not matched to a gene: 13.

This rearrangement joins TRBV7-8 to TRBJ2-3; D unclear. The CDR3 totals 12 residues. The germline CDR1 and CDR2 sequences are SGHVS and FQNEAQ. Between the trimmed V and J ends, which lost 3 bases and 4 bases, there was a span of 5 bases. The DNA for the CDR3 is TGTGCCAGCAGCTTCTCTGCAGATACGCAGTATTTT. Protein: CASSFSADTQYF.

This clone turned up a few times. The CDR3 loop is CASSSLAGFSTDTQYF. The CDR3 DNA reads as TGTGCCAGCAGTTCCTTAGCGGGCTTTAGCACAGATACGCAGTATTTT. The chain employs TRBV27 and TRBJ2-3; 7 bases are a match to TRBD2. The germline V gene encodes CDR1 MNHEY and CDR2 SMNVEV (reference sequence). Unmatched junction bases numbered 7, after V lost 4 bases and J lost 0 bases. This CDR3 spans 16 amino acids.

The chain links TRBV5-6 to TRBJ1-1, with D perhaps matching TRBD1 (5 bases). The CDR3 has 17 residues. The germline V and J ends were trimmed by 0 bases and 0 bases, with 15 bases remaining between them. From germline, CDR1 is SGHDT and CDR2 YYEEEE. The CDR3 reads CASSLVLGPTMNTEAFF. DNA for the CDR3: TGTGCCAGCAGCTTGGTTCTGGGGCCTACTATGAACACTGAAGCTTTCTTT.

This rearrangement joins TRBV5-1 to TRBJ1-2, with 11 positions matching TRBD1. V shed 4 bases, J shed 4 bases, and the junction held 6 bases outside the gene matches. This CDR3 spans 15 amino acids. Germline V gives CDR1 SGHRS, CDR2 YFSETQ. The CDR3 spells CASSPGQGAVYGYTF. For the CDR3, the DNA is TGCGCCAGCAGCCCCGGACAGGGGGCTGTCTATGGCTACACCTTC.

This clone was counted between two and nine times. The CDR3 loop reads CASSPLAVLSYEQYF. CDR3 DNA sequence: TGTGCCAGCAGCCCACTAGCGGTCCTCTCCTACGAGCAGTACTTC. The V and J genes are TRBV7-2 and TRBJ2-7, with 8 bases aligning to TRBD2. V gave up 5 bases and J gave up 0 bases; unmatched junction bases: 6. Germline assignment: CDR1 SGHTA and CDR2 FQGNSA. The CDR3 has 15 amino acids.

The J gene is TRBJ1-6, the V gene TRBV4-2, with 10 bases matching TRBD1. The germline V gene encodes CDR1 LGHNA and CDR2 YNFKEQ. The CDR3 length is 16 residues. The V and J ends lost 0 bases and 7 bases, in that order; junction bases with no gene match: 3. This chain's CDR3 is CASSQEPGQGNSPLHF. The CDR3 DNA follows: TGTGCCAGCAGCCAAGAGCCGGGACAGGGGAATTCACCCCTCCACTTT.

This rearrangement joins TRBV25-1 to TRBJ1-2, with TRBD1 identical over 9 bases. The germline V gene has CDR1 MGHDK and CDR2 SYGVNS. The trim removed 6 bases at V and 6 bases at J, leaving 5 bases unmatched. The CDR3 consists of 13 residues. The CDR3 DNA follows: TGTGCCAGCAGGCAACAGGGGGCGCATGGCTACACCTTC. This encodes CASRQQGAHGYTF.

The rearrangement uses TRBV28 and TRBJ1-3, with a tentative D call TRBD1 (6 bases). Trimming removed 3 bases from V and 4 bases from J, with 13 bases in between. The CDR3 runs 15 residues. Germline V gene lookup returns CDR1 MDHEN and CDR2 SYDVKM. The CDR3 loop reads CASSFWGLSGNTIYF. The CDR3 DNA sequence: TGTGCCAGCAGTTTTTGGGGGCTTTCCGGAAACACCATATATTTT.

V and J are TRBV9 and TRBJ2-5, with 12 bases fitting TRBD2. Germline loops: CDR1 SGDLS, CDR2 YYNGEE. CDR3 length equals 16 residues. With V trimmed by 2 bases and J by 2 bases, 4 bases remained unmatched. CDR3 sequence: CASSVATSGGQETQYF. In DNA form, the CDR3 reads TGTGCCAGCAGCGTGGCGACTAGCGGGGGACAAGAGACCCAGTACTTC. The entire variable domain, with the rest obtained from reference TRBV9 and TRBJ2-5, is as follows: DSGVTQTPKHLITATGQRVTLRCSPRSGDLSVYWYQQSLDQGLQFLIQYYNGEERAKGNILERFSAQQFPDLHSELNLSSLELGDSALYFCASSVATSGGQETQYFGPGTRLLVL.

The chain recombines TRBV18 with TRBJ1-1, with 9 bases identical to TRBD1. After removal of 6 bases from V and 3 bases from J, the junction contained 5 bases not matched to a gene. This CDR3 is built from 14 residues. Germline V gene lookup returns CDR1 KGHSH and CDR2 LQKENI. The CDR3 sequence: CASSRGQGHTEAFF. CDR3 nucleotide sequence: TGTGCCAGCTCCCGAGGACAGGGGCACACTGAAGCTTTCTTT.

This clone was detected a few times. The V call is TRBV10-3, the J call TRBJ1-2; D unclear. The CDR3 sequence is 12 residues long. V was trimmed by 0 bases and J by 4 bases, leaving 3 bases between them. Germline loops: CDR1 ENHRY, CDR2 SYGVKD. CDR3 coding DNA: TGTGCCATCAGTGAGTCTCTCTATGGCTACACCTTC. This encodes CAISESLYGYTF.

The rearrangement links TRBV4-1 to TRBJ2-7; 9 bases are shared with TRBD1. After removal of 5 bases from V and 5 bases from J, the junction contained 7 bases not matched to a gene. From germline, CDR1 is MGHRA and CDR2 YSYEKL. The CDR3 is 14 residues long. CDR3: CASSNRGQGDEQYF. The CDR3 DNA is TGCGCCAGCAGCAATCGGGGACAGGGTGACGAGCAGTACTTC.

The DNA for the CDR3 is TGTGCCAGCAGCTCCTCAGTTACAGATACGCAGTATTTT. Translation gives CASSSSVTDTQYF. This chain connects TRBV5-4 to TRBJ2-3; D ambiguous. This CDR3 comprises 13 residues. Germline CDR1 SGHNT, CDR2 YYREEE (reference sequence). V lost 3 bases, J lost 3 bases, and 8 bases lay in between.

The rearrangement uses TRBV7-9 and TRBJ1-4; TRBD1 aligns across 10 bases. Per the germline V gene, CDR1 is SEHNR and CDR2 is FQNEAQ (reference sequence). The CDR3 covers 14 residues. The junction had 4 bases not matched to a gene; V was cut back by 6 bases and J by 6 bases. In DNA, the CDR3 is TGTGCCAGCAGGTGGGACAGGGGTGATGAAAAACTGTTTTTT. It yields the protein CASRWDRGDEKLFF.

Here the CDR3 reads CATSNRGLAETQYF. CDR3 nucleotide sequence: TGTGCCACCAGTAACAGGGGGCTAGCAGAGACCCAGTACTTC. J is TRBJ2-5 and V is TRBV15; 9 positions agree with TRBD1. V gave up 6 bases and J gave up 4 bases; unmatched junction bases: 6. CDR1 and CDR2 from the germline V gene are LNHNV and YYDKDF (reference sequence). This CDR3 comprises 14 residues.

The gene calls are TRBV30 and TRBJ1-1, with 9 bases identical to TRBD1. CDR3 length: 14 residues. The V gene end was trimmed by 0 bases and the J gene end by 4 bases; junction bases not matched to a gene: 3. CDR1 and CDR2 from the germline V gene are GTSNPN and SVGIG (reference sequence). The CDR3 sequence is CAWSVMGQGTEAFF. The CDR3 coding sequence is TGTGCCTGGAGTGTAATGGGACAGGGCACTGAAGCTTTCTTT.

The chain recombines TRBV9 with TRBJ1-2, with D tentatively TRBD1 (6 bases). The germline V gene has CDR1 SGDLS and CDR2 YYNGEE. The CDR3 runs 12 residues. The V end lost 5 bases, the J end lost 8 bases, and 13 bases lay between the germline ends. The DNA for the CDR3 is TGTGCCAGCAGGGACAGCTTGAGGGGCTACACCTTC. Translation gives CASRDSLRGYTF.